These 28 T cell receptor beta chains were sequenced from one sample in a study of response to subunit inactivated influenza vaccine. TCRdb passed the RT-PCR reads through MiXCR, listing each CDR3 protein once. The sample shows 150,000 to 200,000 distinct CDR3 sequences, about 9% of them seen only once. Specimen: non-naive T cells sorted from PBMCs, collected on the day of vaccination. These TCRs come from a man in his forties or fifties who received an inactivated influenza vaccine.

In its sample, this clonotype was seen many times. The chain employs TRBV12-3 or TRBV12-4 and TRBJ2-5; 7 bases match TRBD1. The CDR3 covers 14 residues. V gave up 6 bases and J gave up 4 bases; unmatched junction bases: 8. In DNA, the CDR3 is TGTGCCAGCAGCTACGGGGACAGCCGAGAGACCCAGTACTTC. This codes for CASSYGDSRETQYF.

At least ten counts were recorded for this clonotype. V and J are TRBV5-1 and TRBJ2-7; 7 nucleotides align to TRBD1. Trimming at V came to 5 bases and at J to 6 bases, leaving 8 bases not matched to a gene. This CDR3 is 13 amino acids long. CDR1 and CDR2 from the germline V gene are SGHRS and YFSETQ. The CDR3 loop reads CASSRDSTSEQYF. CDR3 bases: TGCGCCAGCAGTCGGGACAGTACCTCCGAGCAGTACTTC.

V gene TRBV19 combines with J gene TRBJ2-7; TRBD1 matches at 7 bases. The V and J ends lost 5 bases and 1 base, in that order; junction bases with no gene match: 17. This CDR3 has 18 residues. Germline CDR1 reads LNHDA; CDR2 reads SQIVND (reference sequence). DNA for the CDR3: TGTGCCAGTAGTGGCACCTTCCGAGGACAGGATTATTCCTACGAGCAGTACTTC. This translates into CASSGTFRGQDYSYEQYF.

Only a few counts were recorded for this clonotype. J is TRBJ1-1 and V is TRBV28, with unresolved D. This CDR3 is 18 amino acids long. Germline assignment: CDR1 MDHEN and CDR2 SYDVKM. V gave up 10 bases and J gave up 4 bases, with 31 bases separating them. The CDR3: CAIRSFLGTQQEGTEAFF. CDR3 sequence (DNA): TGTGCCATCAGATCCTTTCTTGGTACGCAGCAGGAGGGCACTGAAGCTTTCTTT.

This clonotype was recorded a few times. The rearrangement links TRBV10-3 to TRBJ2-7; 7 nucleotides match TRBD2. The CDR3 is made up of 15 amino acids. The V segment lost 5 bases and the J segment 0 bases; nucleotides outside the gene matches: 7. In germline, CDR1 is ENHRY, CDR2 SYGVKD. The CDR3 DNA reads as TGTGCCATCAGTCCCCGGACGGGAGGCTCCTACGAGCAGTACTTC. It encodes CAISPRTGGSYEQYF.

This clonotype showed up many times. V usage is TRBV3-1 and J usage is TRBJ2-7, with D possibly TRBD2 on 6 matching bases. V lost 3 bases, J lost 7 bases, and 10 bases lay in between. Germline CDR1 is LGHDT and CDR2 is YNNKEL (reference sequence). There are 12 residues in the CDR3. CDR3 sequence: CASSQMEGEQYF. DNA for the CDR3: TGTGCCAGCAGCCAGATGGAGGGAGAGCAGTACTTC.

This clonotype has only one observation. This may stem from a read error, because a much larger clone lies one nucleotide away. The rearrangement links TRBV6-1 to TRBJ1-6, with 7 bases fitting TRBD1. The V gene end was trimmed by 6 bases and the J gene end by 3 bases; junction bases not matched to a gene: 2. The CDR3 is 14 amino acids. Germline CDR1 MNHNS, CDR2 SASEGT. The CDR3 bases are TGTGCCAGCAGGAACAGGGGCTATAATTCACCCCTCCACTTT. Protein sequence: CASRNRGYNSPLHF.

This clonotype appeared a few times. V is TRBV12-3 or TRBV12-4 and J is TRBJ1-2, with TRBD1 matching over 7 bases. The CDR3 is 14 residues long. V lost 8 bases, J lost 9 bases, and 15 bases stayed unmatched. The chain's CDR3 is CASGGTVLSFSYTF. DNA of the CDR3: TGTGCCAGCGGGGGGACAGTCCTATCCTTTAGCTACACCTTC.

The chain combines TRBV6-6 with TRBJ1-1, with D tentatively TRBD1 (5 bases). The CDR3 totals 12 residues. The germline V and J ends were trimmed by 7 bases and 4 bases, with 10 bases remaining between them. Germline assignment: CDR1 MNHNY and CDR2 SVGAGI (reference sequence). As DNA, the CDR3 is TGTGCCAGCACTAAGACAGTCACTGAAGCTTTCTTT. Protein sequence: CASTKTVTEAFF.

This clonotype has only a few counts. This chain joins TRBV6-1 and TRBJ2-3; D might be TRBD1 or TRBD2, each matching 7 bases. Looked up from germline, CDR1 is MNHNS and CDR2 is SASEGT. This CDR3 contains 18 residues. Trimming stripped 6 bases from V and 6 bases from J, with 28 bases between. Written as DNA, the CDR3 is TGTGCCAGCAGACTCTCGGTCCGGACTAGGGGGCCGCGGGATACGCAGTATTTT. It codes for CASRLSVRTRGPRDTQYF.

As DNA, the CDR3 is TGTGCCAGCAGTTTCGAGGGACTAGCGGGCGGGGAGCTGTTTTTT. It yields the protein CASSFEGLAGGELFF. The rearrangement links TRBV12-3 or TRBV12-4 to TRBJ2-2, with 12 positions matching TRBD2. The CDR3 loop spans 15 amino acids. Trimming took 3 bases from V and 7 from J; bases not matched to a gene: 3.

In this sample, this clonotype turned up many times. The chain employs TRBV4-3 and TRBJ2-1; maybe TRBD1 (5 bases). The CDR3 covers 14 residues. The V end lost 1 base, the J end lost 3 bases, and 7 bases lay between the germline ends. CDR1 and CDR2 (germline): LGHNA, YSLEER. This CDR3 is CASSQGQGYNEQFF. CDR3 in DNA: TGCGCCAGCAGCCAAGGGCAGGGCTACAATGAGCAGTTCTTC.

Turning to this clonotype: The junction departs from germline at one end; a sequencing error may be responsible. The V call is TRBV25-1, the J call TRBJ2-7; D uncertain. Looked up from germline, CDR1 is MGHDK and CDR2 is SYGVNS. The CDR3 loop spans 13 amino acids. The CDR3 DNA reads TGTGCCAGCCGTATGGGTGGAAGCTACGAACAGTACTTC. Translated: CASRMGGSYEQYF.

The chain has TRBV5-1 and TRBJ2-1; D remains unclear. CDR1 and CDR2 (germline): SGHRS, YFSETQ. CDR3 length: 16 amino acids. The V and J ends lost 4 bases and 0 bases respectively, with 14 bases between them. CDR3 residues: CASSPDQLSSYNEQFF. In DNA, the CDR3 is TGCGCCAGCAGCCCCGATCAGTTGAGCTCCTACAATGAGCAGTTCTTC.

This clonotype was seen at least ten times. V and J are TRBV20-1 and TRBJ1-2; D call uncertain. The CDR3 is 11 amino acids. Germline V CDR1 and CDR2: DFQATT, SNEGSKA (reference sequence). Deletions cut 3 bases from V and 8 bases from J, with 10 bases between. In nucleotides, the CDR3 is TGCAGTGCTAGCATTAGGAGCGGCTACACCTTC. Amino acids: CSASIRSGYTF.

This clonotype was seen only a few times. The rearrangement joins TRBV7-9 to TRBJ2-1; 11 nucleotides align to TRBD2. CDR3 size: 16 residues. Germline CDR1 reads SEHNR; CDR2 reads FQNEAQ (reference sequence). The J segment lost 9 bases and the V segment lost 1 base, leaving 8 bases of the junction unmatched. The CDR3 protein is CASSLEFSGGAGEQFF. In nucleotides, the CDR3 is TGTGCCAGCAGCTTAGAATTTAGCGGGGGGGCCGGTGAGCAGTTCTTC.

This clonotype showed up just a few times. The rearrangement joins TRBV28 to TRBJ1-2; D may be TRBD1 (6 bases). CDR3 length: 13 amino acids. Germline V gives CDR1 MDHEN, CDR2 SYDVKM. The V end lost 5 bases, the J end lost 7 bases, and 14 bases lay between the germline ends. CDR3 loop: CASSLPGAGGYTF. CDR3 in DNA: TGTGCCAGCAGTCTACCGGGGGCAGGTGGCTACACCTTC.

This clonotype was counted many times. The V gene is TRBV5-6, the J gene TRBJ2-1, with D perhaps assigned TRBD1 or TRBD2 (6 bases each). CDR1 and CDR2 (germline): SGHDT, YYEEEE. V was shortened by 1 base and J by 6 bases, with 14 bases between the two germline ends. The CDR3 sequence is 15 residues long. CDR3 bases: TGTGCCAGCAGCTTGACGGGGGCGCGATCCAATGAGCAGTTCTTC. This gives the protein CASSLTGARSNEQFF. The full variable domain, completed using reference TRBV5-6 and TRBJ2-1, is DAGVTQSPTHLIKTRGQQVTLRCSPKSGHDTVSWYQQALGQGPQFIFQYYEEEERQRGNFPDRFSGHQFPNYSSELNVNALLLGDSALYLCASSLTGARSNEQFFGPGTRLTVL.

This clonotype has only a few counts. The genes are TRBV12-3 or TRBV12-4 and TRBJ1-5; 9 nucleotides match TRBD1. The CDR3 spans 14 residues. With 5 bases clipped from V and 4 bases from J, the junction kept 3 bases outside the gene matches. CDR3 coding DNA: TGTGCCAGCAGTAGGGACAGGGCGAATCAGCCCCAGCATTTT. It encodes CASSRDRANQPQHF.

This clonotype was picked up many times. V gene TRBV3-1 combines with J gene TRBJ2-5, with 10 bases identical to TRBD2. This CDR3 region has 16 residues. The germline V gene has CDR1 LGHDT and CDR2 YNNKEL (reference sequence). After removal of 3 bases from V and 1 base from J, the junction contained 5 bases not matched to a gene. CDR3 in DNA: TGTGCCAGCAGCCAGTCGCTAGCGGGAGTCCAAGAGACCCAGTACTTC. Its translation is CASSQSLAGVQETQYF.

This clonotype has only a few counts. The rearrangement joins TRBV2 to TRBJ2-5; D remains ambiguous. There are 17 residues in the CDR3. Deletions cut 2 bases from V and 3 bases from J, with 19 bases between. Per the germline V gene, CDR1 is SNHLY and CDR2 is FYNNEI. The CDR3 DNA reads TGTGCCAGCAGTGAACCCCGTTTTCTGGCTGATAAAGAGACCCAGTACTTC. Its translation: CASSEPRFLADKETQYF. Variable domain in full (rest from reference TRBV2 and TRBJ2-5): EPEVTQTPSHQVTQMGQEVILRCVPISNHLYFYWYRQILGQKVEFLVSFYNNEISEKSEIFDDQFSVERPDGSNFTLKIRSTKLEDSAMYFCASSEPRFLADKETQYFGPGTRLLVL.

CDR3 region: CASSLAREVDTQYF. CDR3 in DNA: TGCGCCAGCAGCTTGGCGAGGGAGGTAGATACGCAGTATTTT. This rearrangement joins TRBV5-1 to TRBJ2-3; D might be TRBD2 (6 bases). The V gene's germline CDR1 is SGHRS and CDR2 YFSETQ. The CDR3 is made up of 14 amino acids. V shed 0 bases and J shed 5 bases, with 10 bases lying between them.

This clonotype was detected only a few times. The rearrangement links TRBV19 to TRBJ2-6, with TRBD2 as a possible D gene (6 bases). Germline V gene lookup returns CDR1 LNHDA and CDR2 SQIVND (reference sequence). There are 16 residues in the CDR3. With 6 bases removed from V and 4 bases from J, the gap between germline ends came to 16 bases. CDR3 sequence: CASSLYGGTGANVLTF. The CDR3 DNA follows: TGTGCCAGTAGCCTGTATGGGGGGACCGGGGCCAACGTCCTGACTTTC.

This clonotype was observed many times. V and J are TRBV11-2 and TRBJ2-1; D tentatively fits TRBD1 or TRBD2 (5 bases each). Per germline, CDR1 SGHAT and CDR2 FQNNGV. V was pared by 1 base and J by 9 bases, with 13 bases between. This CDR3 is built from 14 residues. This CDR3 reads CASSLVSRAGEQFF. The CDR3 DNA reads as TGTGCCAGCAGCTTAGTTAGCAGGGCGGGTGAGCAGTTCTTC.

This clonotype was observed many times. As DNA, the CDR3 is TGTGCCAGCAGTGACAGGGGATATACGCAGTATTTT. Protein product: CASSDRGYTQYF. The chain has TRBV12-3 or TRBV12-4 and TRBJ2-3; TRBD1 matches 8 bases. V lost 5 bases and J lost 7; bases outside the gene matches: 2. This CDR3 contains 12 residues.

The chain recombines TRBV7-9 with TRBJ2-1, with D unresolved. V lost 5 bases and J 0 bases, leaving 11 bases between the germline ends. In germline, CDR1 is SEHNR, CDR2 FQNEAQ (reference sequence). The CDR3 loop spans 15 amino acids. The CDR3 sequence: CASSSWTSSYNEQFF. DNA for the CDR3: TGTGCCAGCAGCAGTTGGACGAGCTCCTACAATGAGCAGTTCTTC.

The V and J genes are TRBV7-3 and TRBJ2-5; D is ambiguous. Germline V gene sequence: CDR1 SGHTA, CDR2 FQGTGA. Trimming removed 1 base from V and 1 base from J, with 16 bases in between. The CDR3 is 17 residues long. This CDR3 reads CASSLSNLRPVQETQYF. In nucleotides, the CDR3 is TGTGCCAGCAGCTTAAGCAATCTGCGGCCTGTCCAAGAGACCCAGTACTTC.

The gene calls are TRBV4-2 and TRBJ2-1; 12 bases align to TRBD2. With V trimmed by 10 bases and J by 8 bases, 9 bases remained unmatched. Germline CDR1 is LGHNA and CDR2 is YNFKEQ. This CDR3 is built from 14 residues. CDR3 sequence (DNA): TGTGCCATGGGCCCGGGACTAGCGGGTGATGAGCAGTTCTTC. This sequence encodes CAMGPGLAGDEQFF.